Listed here are 16 T cell receptor beta chains from one sample, sequenced in a study of Ad26.COV2.S vaccination and SARS-CoV-2 variants. Profiling relied on immunoSEQ multiplex PCR, and the TCRdb table lists in-frame clones only, not all of them. Here the sample spans some 320,000 clones, about 86% being singletons. Treatment noted: around 19 received Ad26.COV2.S at low or high dose, single or two shots; 5 received placebo; per-sample allocation not given. Sampling happened 63 days after the first vaccine or placebo injection. The sequencing used peripheral blood, collected in a trial of Ad26.COV2.S vaccine versus placebo. The receptors shown here come from a person aged 18-65 years who received the Ad26.COV2.S COVID-19 vaccine or a placebo.

V is TRBV6-5 and J is TRBJ2-5; D perhaps matches TRBD1 (5 bases). This CDR3 is built from 14 residues. V was trimmed by 7 bases and J by 3 bases, leaving 15 bases between them. CDR1 and CDR2 from the germline V gene are MNHEY and SVGAGI. DNA of the CDR3: TGTGCCAGCAATAGACAGCAAGGGGAAGAGACCCAGTACTTC. Its protein product is CASNRQQGEETQYF.

V is TRBV2 and J is TRBJ1-1; 8 nucleotides align to TRBD1. Germline V gene lookup returns CDR1 SNHLY and CDR2 FYNNEI. V was clipped by 7 bases and J by 0 bases; unmatched bases: 7. The CDR3 has 15 amino acids. This CDR3 reads CASTRQGIMNTEAFF. The CDR3 DNA reads as TGTGCCAGCACTCGACAGGGGATCATGAACACTGAAGCTTTCTTT.

This sequence joins TRBV6-1 and TRBJ1-2; D uncertain. The V gene lost 1 base and the J gene lost 7 bases, with 19 bases spanning the gap. Germline V gene lookup returns CDR1 MNHNS and CDR2 SASEGT. This CDR3 region has 16 residues. This CDR3 reads CASSEVWLGGYGGYTF. DNA of the CDR3: TGTGCCAGCAGTGAAGTATGGTTGGGAGGGTACGGTGGCTACACCTTC.

The chain combines TRBV10-3 with TRBJ2-6; TRBD1 agrees at 7 bases. The V segment lost 3 bases and the J segment 0 bases; nucleotides outside the gene matches: 5. Germline CDR1 reads ENHRY; CDR2 reads SYGVKD. The CDR3 is 17 amino acids. This chain's CDR3 is CAISEPGQSSGANVLTF. CDR3 sequence (DNA): TGTGCCATCAGTGAACCGGGACAGAGCTCTGGGGCCAACGTCCTGACTTTC.

The J gene is TRBJ2-2, the V gene TRBV5-1; 7 positions match TRBD1. The V segment lost 4 bases and the J segment 0 bases; nucleotides outside the gene matches: 6. This CDR3 contains 16 residues. Germline V gene lookup returns CDR1 SGHRS and CDR2 YFSETQ. The CDR3 region has the DNA TGCGCCAGCAGCCATCCTAGGGGGCCGAACACCGGGGAGCTGTTTTTT. It translates to CASSHPRGPNTGELFF. The full variable domain, its missing parts supplied by reference TRBV5-1 and TRBJ2-2, is KAGVTQTPRYLIKTRGQQVTLSCSPISGHRSVSWYQQTPGQGLQFLFEYFSETQRNKGNFPGRFSGRQFSNSRSEMNVSTLELGDSALYLCASSHPRGPNTGELFFGEGSRLTVL.

This chain joins TRBV19 and TRBJ1-6, with D possibly TRBD1 on 5 matching bases. The length of the CDR3 is 15 residues. CDR1 LNHDA and CDR2 SQIVND come from the germline V gene (reference sequence). The V end was cut by 1 base, the J end by 10 bases, with 14 bases between. CDR3 sequence: CASSIGGRARSPLHF. CDR3 coding DNA: TGTGCCAGTAGTATAGGAGGCAGGGCGCGCTCACCCCTCCACTTT. The full variable domain, rest sourced from reference TRBV19 and TRBJ1-6, is DGGITQSPKYLFRKEGQNVTLSCEQNLNHDAMYWYRQDPGQGLRLIYYSQIVNDFQKGDIAEGYSVSREKKESFPLTVTSAQKNPTAFYLCASSIGGRARSPLHFGNGTRLTVT.

The chain has TRBV7-3 and TRBJ2-1; 8 positions agree with TRBD2. The V gene end was trimmed by 5 bases and the J gene end by 0 bases; junction bases not matched to a gene: 6. The CDR3 has 16 residues. The germline V gene encodes CDR1 SGHTA and CDR2 FQGTGA. For the CDR3, the DNA is TGTGCCAGCAGCGCCCGCGGGGGGAGCTCCTACAATGAGCAGTTCTTC. Its protein product is CASSARGGSSYNEQFF.

This rearrangement joins TRBV6-5 to TRBJ2-7, with D perhaps assigned TRBD1 or TRBD2 (6 bases each). The germline CDR1 and CDR2 sequences are MNHEY and SVGAGI. The CDR3 contains 12 residues. V lost 6 bases and J 6 bases, leaving 12 bases between the germline ends. This CDR3 is CASRQEGGEQYF. CDR3 DNA sequence: TGTGCCAGCAGGCAAGAGGGGGGCGAGCAGTACTTC.

The chain uses TRBV11-2 and TRBJ2-5; D is undetermined. CDR1 and CDR2 from the germline V gene are SGHAT and FQNNGV. CDR3 length: 12 amino acids. Deletions cut 0 bases from V and 5 bases from J, with 4 bases between. The CDR3 region is CASSLEVETQYF. The CDR3 coding sequence is TGTGCCAGCAGCTTAGAGGTGGAGACCCAGTACTTC. The full variable domain, with the rest looked up from reference TRBV11-2 and TRBJ2-5, is EAGVAQSPRYKIIEKRQSVAFWCNPISGHATLYWYQQILGQGPKLLIQFQNNGVVDDSQLPKDRFSAERLKGVDSTLKIQPAKLEDSAVYLCASSLEVETQYFGPGTRLLVL.

The V gene is TRBV14, the J gene TRBJ2-2; no clear D gene. Trimming removed 1 base at V and 0 bases at J, with 6 bases between. The CDR3 runs to 15 residues. Germline V CDR1 and CDR2: SGHDN, FVKESK. CDR3 nucleotide sequence: TGTGCCAGCAGCCAAGTTGGGGCGAACACCGGGGAGCTGTTTTTT. It codes for CASSQVGANTGELFF.

This chain connects TRBV18 to TRBJ2-1, with TRBD1 as a possible D gene (5 bases). Per the germline V gene, CDR1 is KGHSH and CDR2 is LQKENI. V gave up 5 bases and J gave up 2 bases, with 7 bases separating them. The CDR3 runs to 13 residues. CDR3 protein: CASSRGPYNEQFF. CDR3 DNA sequence: TGTGCCAGCTCAAGGGGTCCCTACAATGAGCAGTTCTTC.

The chain is built from TRBV6-5 and TRBJ2-7, with a possible D match to TRBD2 (6 bases). V was shortened by 6 bases and J by 3 bases, with 18 bases between the two germline ends. Per the germline V gene, CDR1 is MNHEY and CDR2 is SVGAGI. CDR3 length: 15 residues. CDR3: CASRGGKLGGYEQYF. CDR3 nucleotide sequence: TGTGCCAGCAGGGGGGGTAAACTCGGCGGCTACGAGCAGTACTTC.

The rearrangement uses TRBV24-1 and TRBJ1-2; a weak D match, TRBD1 (6 bases). From germline, CDR1 is KGHDR and CDR2 SFDVKD. V was shortened by 8 bases and J by 3 bases, with 12 bases between the two germline ends. This CDR3 region has 13 residues. CDR3 protein: CATTNDRHYGYTF. The CDR3 DNA follows: TGTGCCACCACGAACGACAGGCACTATGGCTACACCTTC.

The chain joins TRBV3-1 (or the pseudogene TRBV3-2) to TRBJ2-3; D not certain. The CDR3 is 14 residues long. The germline gives CDR1 LGHDT, CDR2 YNNKEL (reference sequence). Trimming took off 3 bases at V and 2 bases at J, with 9 bases between the two ends. The CDR3 loop reads CASSQGTITDTQYF. The CDR3 DNA reads as TGTGCCAGCAGCCAGGGCACCATCACAGATACGCAGTATTTT.

The gene calls are TRBV7-2 and TRBJ2-2; 10 bases are a match to TRBD1. The V and J ends lost 5 bases and 4 bases, in that order; junction bases with no gene match: 7. The CDR3 runs to 16 residues. Germline loops: CDR1 SGHTA, CDR2 FQGNSA. The CDR3: CASSPLRTGGTGELFF. DNA of the CDR3: TGTGCCAGCAGCCCCCTTAGGACAGGGGGCACCGGGGAGCTGTTTTTT.

This chain joins TRBV7-2 and TRBJ2-3; D unresolved. CDR3 length: 15 amino acids. Germline V CDR1 and CDR2: SGHTA, FQGNSA. V was pared by 5 bases and J by 6 bases, with 18 bases between. The CDR3 nucleotides are TGTGCCAGCAGCCCCGGAGCAGGAAAGAGGGATACGCAGTATTTT. Its translation is CASSPGAGKRDTQYF.